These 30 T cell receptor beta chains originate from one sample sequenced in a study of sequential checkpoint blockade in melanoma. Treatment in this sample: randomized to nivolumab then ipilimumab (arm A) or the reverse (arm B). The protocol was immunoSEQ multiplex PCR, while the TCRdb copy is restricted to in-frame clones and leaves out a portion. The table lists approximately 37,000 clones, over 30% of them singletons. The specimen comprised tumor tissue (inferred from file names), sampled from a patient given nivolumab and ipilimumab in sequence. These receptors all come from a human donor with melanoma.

CDR3 amino acids: CASSEFTGFAYEQYF. DNA of the CDR3: TGTGCCAGCAGTGAGTTCACAGGGTTCGCCTACGAGCAGTACTTC. The rearrangement links TRBV25-1 to TRBJ2-7; D may be TRBD1 (6 bases). V lost 3 bases, J lost 2 bases, and 14 bases lay in between. The CDR3 loop spans 15 amino acids. Germline CDR1 and CDR2: MGHDK and SYGVNS.

As DNA, the CDR3 is TGTGCCAGCACCGGGCACAGCCTTTATGGAAACACCATATATTTT. It specifies CASTGHSLYGNTIYF. The genes are TRBV9 and TRBJ1-3, with D hard to call. Trimming pared 6 bases from V and 3 bases from J, leaving 16 bases between. The CDR3 consists of 15 residues. CDR1 SGDLS and CDR2 YYNGEE come from the germline V gene.

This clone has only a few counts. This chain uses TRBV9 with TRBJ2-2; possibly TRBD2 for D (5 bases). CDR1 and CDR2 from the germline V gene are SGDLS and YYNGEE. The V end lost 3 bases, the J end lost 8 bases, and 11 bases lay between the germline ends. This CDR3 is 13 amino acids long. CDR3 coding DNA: TGTGCCAGCAGCGCAGTACGAGGGGGGGAGCTGTTTTTT. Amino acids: CASSAVRGGELFF.

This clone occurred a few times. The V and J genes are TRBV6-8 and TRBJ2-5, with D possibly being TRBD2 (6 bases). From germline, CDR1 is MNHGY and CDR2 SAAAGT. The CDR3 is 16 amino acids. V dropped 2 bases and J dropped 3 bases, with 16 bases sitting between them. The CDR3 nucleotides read TGTGCCAGCAGTTACCGGGCTGATGGAGGGAAAGAGACCCAGTACTTC. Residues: CASSYRADGGKETQYF.

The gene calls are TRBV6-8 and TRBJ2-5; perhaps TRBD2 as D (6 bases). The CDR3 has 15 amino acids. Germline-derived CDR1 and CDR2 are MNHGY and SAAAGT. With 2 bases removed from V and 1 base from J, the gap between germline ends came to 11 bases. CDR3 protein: CASSYAGTFQETQYF. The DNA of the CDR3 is TGTGCCAGCAGTTACGCCGGGACTTTCCAAGAGACCCAGTACTTC.

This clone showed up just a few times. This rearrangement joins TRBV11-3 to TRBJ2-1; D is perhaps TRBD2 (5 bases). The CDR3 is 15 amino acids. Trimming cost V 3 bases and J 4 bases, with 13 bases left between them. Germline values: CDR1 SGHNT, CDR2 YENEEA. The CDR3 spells CASSLAGETYNEQFF. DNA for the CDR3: TGTGCCAGCAGCTTGGCCGGGGAAACGTACAATGAGCAGTTCTTC.

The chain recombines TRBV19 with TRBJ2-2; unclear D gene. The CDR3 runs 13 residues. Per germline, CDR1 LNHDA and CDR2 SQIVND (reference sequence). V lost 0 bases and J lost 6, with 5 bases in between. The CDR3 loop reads CASSIEGSGELFF. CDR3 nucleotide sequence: TGTGCCAGTAGTATAGAAGGGTCCGGGGAGCTGTTTTTT.

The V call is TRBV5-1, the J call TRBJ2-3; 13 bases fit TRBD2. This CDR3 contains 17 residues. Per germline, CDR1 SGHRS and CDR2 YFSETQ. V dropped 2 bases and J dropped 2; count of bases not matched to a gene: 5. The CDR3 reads CASSLGTSGANTDTQYF. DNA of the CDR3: TGCGCCAGCAGCTTAGGGACTAGCGGGGCTAACACAGATACGCAGTATTTT.

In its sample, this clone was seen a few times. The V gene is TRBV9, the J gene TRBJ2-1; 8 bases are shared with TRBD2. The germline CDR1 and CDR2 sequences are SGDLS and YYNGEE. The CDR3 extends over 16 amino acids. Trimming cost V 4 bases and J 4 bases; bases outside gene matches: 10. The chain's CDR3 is CASSPGGLAAYNEQFF. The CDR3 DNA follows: TGTGCCAGCAGCCCGGGGGGGCTAGCGGCTTACAATGAGCAGTTCTTC.

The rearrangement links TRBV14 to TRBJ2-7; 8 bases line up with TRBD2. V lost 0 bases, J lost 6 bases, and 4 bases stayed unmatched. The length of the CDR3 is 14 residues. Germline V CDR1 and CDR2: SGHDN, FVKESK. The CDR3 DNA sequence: TGTGCCAGCAGCCAAGAACCCGGGAGGGGCGAGCAGTACTTC. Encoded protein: CASSQEPGRGEQYF.

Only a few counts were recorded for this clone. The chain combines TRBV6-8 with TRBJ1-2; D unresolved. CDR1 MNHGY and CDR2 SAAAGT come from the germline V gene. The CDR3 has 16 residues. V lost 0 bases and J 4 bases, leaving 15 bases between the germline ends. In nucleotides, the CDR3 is TGTGCCAGCAGTTACTCGTGGAGGACGAACGTCTATGGCTACACCTTC. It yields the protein CASSYSWRTNVYGYTF.

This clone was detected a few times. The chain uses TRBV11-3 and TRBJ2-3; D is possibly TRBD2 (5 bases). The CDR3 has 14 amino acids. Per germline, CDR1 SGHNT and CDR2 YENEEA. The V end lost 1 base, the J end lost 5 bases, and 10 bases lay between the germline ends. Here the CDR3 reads CASSLGRLQDTQYF. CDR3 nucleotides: TGTGCCAGCAGCTTAGGGAGGTTGCAAGATACGCAGTATTTT.

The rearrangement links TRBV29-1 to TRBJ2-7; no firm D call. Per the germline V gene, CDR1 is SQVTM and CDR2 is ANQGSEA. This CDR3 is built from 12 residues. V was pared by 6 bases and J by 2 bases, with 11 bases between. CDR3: CSVMTGTYEQYF. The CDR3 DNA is TGCAGCGTAATGACTGGCACCTACGAGCAGTACTTC.

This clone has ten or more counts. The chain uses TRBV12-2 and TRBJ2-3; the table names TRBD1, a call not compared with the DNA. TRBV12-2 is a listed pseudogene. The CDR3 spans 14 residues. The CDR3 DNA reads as TGTGCCGGATTATTGGACAGCTACACAGATACGCAGTATTTT. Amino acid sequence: CAGLLDSYTDTQYF.

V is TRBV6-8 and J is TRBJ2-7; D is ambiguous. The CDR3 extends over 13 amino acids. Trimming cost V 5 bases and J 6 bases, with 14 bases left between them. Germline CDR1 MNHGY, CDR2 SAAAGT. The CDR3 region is CASSPSPLGEQYF. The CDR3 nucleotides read TGTGCCAGCAGTCCCTCCCCGCTAGGCGAGCAGTACTTC.

CDR3 in DNA: TGTGCCAGTAGTCCCGGAGCCCAAAAAGTAGCGGGAGGGCTATACGAGCAGTACTTC. It codes for CASSPGAQKVAGGLYEQYF. The chain couples TRBV19 to TRBJ2-7; 11 bases map to TRBD2. The germline gives CDR1 LNHDA, CDR2 SQIVND (reference sequence). Germline trimming cut 5 bases from V and 4 bases from J; bases unmatched to any gene: 19. The CDR3 loop spans 19 amino acids.

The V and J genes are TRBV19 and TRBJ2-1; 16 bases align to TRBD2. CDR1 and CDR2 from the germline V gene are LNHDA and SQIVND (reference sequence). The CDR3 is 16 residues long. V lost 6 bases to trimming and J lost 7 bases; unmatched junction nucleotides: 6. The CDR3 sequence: CASRSGLAGGFNEQFF. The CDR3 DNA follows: TGTGCCAGTAGATCGGGACTAGCGGGAGGGTTTAATGAGCAGTTCTTC.

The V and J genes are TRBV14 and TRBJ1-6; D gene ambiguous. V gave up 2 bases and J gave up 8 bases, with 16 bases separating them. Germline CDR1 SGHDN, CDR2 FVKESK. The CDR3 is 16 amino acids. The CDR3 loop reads CASSQRHGVGDSPLHF. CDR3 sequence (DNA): TGTGCCAGCAGCCAAAGACACGGGGTTGGGGATTCACCCCTCCACTTT.

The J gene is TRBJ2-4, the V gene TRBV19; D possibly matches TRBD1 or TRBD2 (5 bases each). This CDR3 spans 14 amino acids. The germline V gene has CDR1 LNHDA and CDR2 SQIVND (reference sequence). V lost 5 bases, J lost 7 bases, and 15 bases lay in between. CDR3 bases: TGTGCCAGTAGTGAGGGGCCCCGACGGAACATTCAGTACTTC. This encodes CASSEGPRRNIQYF.

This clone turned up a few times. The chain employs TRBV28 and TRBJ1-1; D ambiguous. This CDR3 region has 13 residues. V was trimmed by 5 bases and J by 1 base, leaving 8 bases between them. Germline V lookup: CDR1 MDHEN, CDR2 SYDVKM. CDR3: CASSLASNTEAFF. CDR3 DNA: TGTGCCAGCAGTCTTGCTTCGAACACTGAAGCTTTCTTT.

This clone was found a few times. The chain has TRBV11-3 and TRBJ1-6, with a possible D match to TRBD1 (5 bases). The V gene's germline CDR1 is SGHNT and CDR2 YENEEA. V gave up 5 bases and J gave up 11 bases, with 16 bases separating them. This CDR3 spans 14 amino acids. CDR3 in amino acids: CASSPQTQGTPLHF. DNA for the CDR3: TGTGCCAGCAGCCCGCAAACCCAGGGTACACCCCTCCACTTT.

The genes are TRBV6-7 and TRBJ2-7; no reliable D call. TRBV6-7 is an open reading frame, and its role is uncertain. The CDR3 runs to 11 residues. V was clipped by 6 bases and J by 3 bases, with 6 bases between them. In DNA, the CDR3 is TGTGCCAGCAGGATAAACTACGAGCAGTACTTC. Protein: CASRINYEQYF.

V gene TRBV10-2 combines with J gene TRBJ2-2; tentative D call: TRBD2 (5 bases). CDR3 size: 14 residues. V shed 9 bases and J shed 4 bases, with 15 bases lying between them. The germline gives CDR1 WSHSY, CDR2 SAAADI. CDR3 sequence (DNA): TGCGCCAGTCGAGAGGGTCGAGTCACCGGGGAGCTGTTTTTT. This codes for CASREGRVTGELFF.

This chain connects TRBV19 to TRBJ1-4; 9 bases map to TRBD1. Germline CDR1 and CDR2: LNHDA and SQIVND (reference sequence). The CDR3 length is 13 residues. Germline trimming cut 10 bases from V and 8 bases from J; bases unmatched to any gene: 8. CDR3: CATRQGVGEKLFF. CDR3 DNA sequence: TGTGCCACGAGACAGGGGGTAGGAGAAAAACTGTTTTTT.

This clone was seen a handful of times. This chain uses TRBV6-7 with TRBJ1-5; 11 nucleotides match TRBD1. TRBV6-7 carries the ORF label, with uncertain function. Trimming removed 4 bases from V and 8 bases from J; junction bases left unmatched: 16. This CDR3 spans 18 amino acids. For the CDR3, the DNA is TGTGCCAGCAGTTCCTGGACAGGGGGCGCGGGGATTGGAAAGCCCCAGCATTTT. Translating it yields CASSSWTGGAGIGKPQHF.

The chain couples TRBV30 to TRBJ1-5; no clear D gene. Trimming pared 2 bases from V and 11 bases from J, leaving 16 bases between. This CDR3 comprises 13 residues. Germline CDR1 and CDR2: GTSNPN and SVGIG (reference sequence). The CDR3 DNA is TGTGCCTGGAGTCAATCGGGTTCCCGGGCCCAGCATTTT. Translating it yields CAWSQSGSRAQHF.

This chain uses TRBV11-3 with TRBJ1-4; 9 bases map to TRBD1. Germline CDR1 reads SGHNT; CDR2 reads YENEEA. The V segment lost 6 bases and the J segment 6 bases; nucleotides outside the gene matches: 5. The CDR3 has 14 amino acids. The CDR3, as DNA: TGTGCCAGCAGTCGGACAGGGGATGATGAAAAACTGTTTTTT. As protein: CASSRTGDDEKLFF.

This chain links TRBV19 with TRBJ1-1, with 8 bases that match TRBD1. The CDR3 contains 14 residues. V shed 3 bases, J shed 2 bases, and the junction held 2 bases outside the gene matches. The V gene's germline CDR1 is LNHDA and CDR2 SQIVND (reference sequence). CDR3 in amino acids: CASSITGGNTEAFF. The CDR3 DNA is TGTGCCAGTAGTATCACAGGGGGAAACACTGAAGCTTTCTTT.

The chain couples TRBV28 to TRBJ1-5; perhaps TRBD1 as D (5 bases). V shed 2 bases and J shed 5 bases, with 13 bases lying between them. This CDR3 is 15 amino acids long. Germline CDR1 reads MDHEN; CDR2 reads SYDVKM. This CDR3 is CASSLISGAYQPQHF. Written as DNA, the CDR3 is TGTGCCAGCAGTTTAATTAGCGGGGCCTATCAGCCCCAGCATTTT.

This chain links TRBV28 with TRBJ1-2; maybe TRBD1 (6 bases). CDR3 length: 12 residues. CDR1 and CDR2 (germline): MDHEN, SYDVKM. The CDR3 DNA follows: TGTGTTACGGGGGCGCTAAACTATGGCTACACCTTC. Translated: CVTGALNYGYTF.